These 8 T cell receptor beta chains were sequenced from one sample in a study of CXCR3-negative and CXCR3-positive naive CD8 T cells. It was by 5' RACE with UMI labels that the TRB cDNA libraries were prepared. TCRdb reanalyzed the 5' RACE reads, giving one entry per CDR3 protein sequence and no DNA. The sample data list 70,000 to 100,000 distinct CDR3 sequences. Sequencing input: naive CXCR3- CD8+ T cells from blood. The subset: CD45RO-CCR7+CD27+CD95- naive CD8+ T cells lacking CXCR3 (TNR3-). These receptors were taken from a human donor in good health. Some clones in this sample may be carry-over from other donors' samples.

V usage is TRBV5-1 and J usage is TRBJ2-7; TCRdb calls TRBD1, which cannot be checked without DNA. CDR1 SGHRS and CDR2 YFSETQ come from the germline V gene. The CDR3 covers 13 residues. The CDR3 protein is CASTNTGTYEQYF.

The V call is TRBV7-6, the J call TRBJ1-2; checking the TCRdb D call of TRBD1 is not possible without DNA. The CDR3 consists of 15 residues. Looked up from germline, CDR1 is SGHVS and CDR2 is FNYEAQ. CDR3: CASSLDPGTNYGYTF.

The V call is TRBV2, the J call TRBJ1-2. CDR3 length: 19 residues. Germline V CDR1 and CDR2: SNHLY, FYNNEI. The CDR3 region is CASHEPREVVGAGAGGYTF.

The chain recombines TRBV6-2 or TRBV6-3 with TRBJ2-7; the D gene TCRdb calls, TRBD1, cannot be checked with no DNA. CDR3 length: 12 amino acids. Per germline, CDR1 MNHEY and CDR2 SVGEGT. The CDR3 sequence is CASSGQAYEQYF.

J is TRBJ1-6 and V is TRBV5-1; TCRdb returns TRBD1, unconfirmable since there is no DNA. Germline CDR1 and CDR2: SGHRS and YFSETQ. The CDR3 has 13 residues. CDR3 region: CASSGTGGSPLHF.

The genes are TRBV9 and TRBJ2-2. This CDR3 contains 14 residues. CDR1 is SGDLS and CDR2 is YYNGEE in the germline V gene. The CDR3 loop is CASSVEVYTGELFF.

The chain carries TRBV13 and TRBJ2-7; absent DNA, TCRdb's TRBD1 call cannot be checked. This CDR3 contains 14 residues. Looked up from germline, CDR1 is PRHDT and CDR2 is FYEKMQ (reference sequence). CDR3 protein: CASSAGTGAYEQYF.

Here the CDR3 reads CSVDGPSGGSSYNEQFF. The chain carries TRBV29-1 and TRBJ2-1; TCRdb reports TRBD2, a call that lacks DNA to check it against. CDR3 length equals 17 residues. In germline, CDR1 is SQVTM, CDR2 ANQGSEA.